This entry lists 28 T cell receptor beta chains sequenced from one sample in a study of T cell responses to AZD1222 COVID-19 vaccine. TCRdb's table, derived via immunoSEQ multiplex PCR, lists solely in-frame clones and lacks some. The sample lists over 130,000 clones, around nine tenths occurring once. The sample here was peripheral blood, taken 28 days after the second AZD1222 dose. These receptors were collected from an adult who received the AZD1222 COVID-19 vaccine.

The V and J genes are TRBV5-5 and TRBJ1-1; D not certain. This CDR3 has 14 residues. V lost 0 bases, J lost 4 bases, and 10 bases lay in between. Germline V gene lookup returns CDR1 SGHKS and CDR2 YYEKEE (reference sequence). The CDR3 nucleotides are TGTGCCAGCAGCTTGGTGTGGGAGTCCACTGAAGCTTTCTTT. It translates to CASSLVWESTEAFF.

This clone was seen once. J is TRBJ1-1 and V is TRBV7-9; D is unclear. This CDR3 region has 12 residues. CDR1 is SEHNR and CDR2 is FQNEAQ in the germline V gene (reference sequence). Trimming shortened V by 10 bases and J by 5 bases, and 14 bases separated the two germline ends. CDR3 sequence: CATYLGETEAFF. The CDR3 DNA sequence: TGTGCCACCTACCTCGGGGAGACTGAAGCTTTCTTT.

The chain joins TRBV6-5 to TRBJ1-3, with no clear D. Germline-derived CDR1 and CDR2 are MNHEY and SVGAGI. V shed 6 bases and J shed 0 bases, with 9 bases lying between them. The CDR3 sequence is 14 residues long. CDR3 in amino acids: CASRRTSSGNTIYF. CDR3 in DNA: TGTGCCAGCAGACGAACGAGCTCTGGAAACACCATATATTTT.

This rearrangement joins TRBV11-2 to TRBJ1-2, with a possible D match to TRBD1 (5 bases). The CDR3 contains 16 residues. V dropped 6 bases and J dropped 0 bases, with 17 bases sitting between them. The germline V gene encodes CDR1 SGHAT and CDR2 FQNNGV. The CDR3: CASRNIRDLANYGYTF. CDR3 coding DNA: TGTGCCAGCAGGAATATAAGGGACCTAGCTAACTATGGCTACACCTTC.

This rearrangement joins TRBV10-2 to TRBJ1-1; D might be TRBD1 (5 bases). The CDR3 is made up of 15 amino acids. V shed 6 bases and J shed 0 bases, with 14 bases lying between them. Germline V lookup: CDR1 WSHSY, CDR2 SAAADI. The CDR3 DNA reads TGCGCCAGCAGCCCCTTGGGGCAGCTGAACACTGAAGCTTTCTTT. Residues: CASSPLGQLNTEAFF.

V and J are TRBV6-2 or TRBV6-3 and TRBJ1-5; D not resolved. The ends were cut back, 0 bases at V and 10 bases at J, with 10 bases in the middle. Germline V gives CDR1 MNHEY, CDR2 SVGEGT. The CDR3 consists of 13 residues. This chain's CDR3 is CASSYSSPPPQHF. The DNA of the CDR3 is TGTGCCAGCAGTTACTCTAGCCCTCCACCCCAGCATTTT.

The chain has TRBV29-1 and TRBJ1-1; D unresolved. V lost 6 bases to trimming and J lost 1 base, with 9 bases between them. Germline assignment: CDR1 SQVTM and CDR2 ANQGSEA. CDR3 length equals 12 residues. In DNA, the CDR3 is TGCAGCGTCAGATGGCAGAACACTGAAGCTTTCTTT. Its protein product is CSVRWQNTEAFF.

The V gene is TRBV7-2, the J gene TRBJ1-2, with 11 bases identical to TRBD1. CDR3 length: 14 residues. V trimming: 8 bases; J trimming: 2 bases; junction bases outside the gene matches: 4. The V gene's germline CDR1 is SGHTA and CDR2 FQGNSA. The CDR3 reads CASGGQGANYGYTF. DNA of the CDR3: TGTGCCAGCGGTGGACAGGGGGCGAACTATGGCTACACCTTC.

The chain uses TRBV7-2 and TRBJ1-1; D is perhaps TRBD1 (5 bases). CDR1 is SGHTA, CDR2 FQGNSA, per germline. The CDR3 has 13 amino acids. V was shortened by 4 bases and J by 1 base, with 7 bases between the two germline ends. As DNA, the CDR3 is TGTGCCAGCAGCTCTGGACAGAACACTGAAGCTTTCTTT. Amino acids: CASSSGQNTEAFF.

This chain links TRBV5-1 with TRBJ2-2; perhaps TRBD2 as D (5 bases). This CDR3 is 16 amino acids long. The germline CDR1 and CDR2 sequences are SGHRS and YFSETQ. The V gene lost 0 bases and the J gene lost 4 bases, with 13 bases spanning the gap. CDR3 sequence (DNA): TGCGCCAGCAGCTTGGAGGCCAACCGGGGCACCGGGGAGCTGTTTTTT. Translated: CASSLEANRGTGELFF.

The genes are TRBV24-1 and TRBJ1-2, with 7 positions matching TRBD1. Germline CDR1 KGHDR, CDR2 SFDVKD. J was trimmed by 8 bases and V by 4 bases; bases with no gene match: 12. The CDR3 is 15 residues long. The CDR3 nucleotides read TGTGCCACCAGTGACAATCGACAGGGAACGAGCGGCTACACCTTC. Amino acids: CATSDNRQGTSGYTF.

The sample holds one count of this clone. The chain couples TRBV24-1 to TRBJ1-2, with 8 bases fitting TRBD1. The CDR3 contains 15 residues. J lost 4 bases, V lost 7 bases, and 10 bases had no gene match. From germline, CDR1 is KGHDR and CDR2 SFDVKD. The CDR3 bases are TGTGCCACCAGGGAACCAGGGGGCTCTATCTATGGCTACACCTTC. This sequence encodes CATREPGGSIYGYTF.

The chain uses TRBV5-5 and TRBJ1-5; D uncertain. Germline values: CDR1 SGHKS, CDR2 YYEKEE (reference sequence). The CDR3 loop spans 13 amino acids. Trimming removed 3 bases from V and 2 bases from J, with 6 bases in between. Written as DNA, the CDR3 is TGTGCCAGCAGCTGGCAGGGCAATCAGCCCCAGCATTTT. It encodes CASSWQGNQPQHF.

The chain couples TRBV4-1 to TRBJ2-1; TRBD2 matches at 8 bases. Germline assignment: CDR1 MGHRA and CDR2 YSYEKL. The CDR3 has 18 residues. V trimming: 3 bases; J trimming: 7 bases; junction bases outside the gene matches: 17. The CDR3: CASSHSTYRTSLGNEQFF. The CDR3 bases are TGCGCCAGCAGCCATTCCACCTATCGGACTAGCTTGGGGAATGAGCAGTTCTTC.

V usage is TRBV25-1 and J usage is TRBJ1-1, with D hard to call. The germline CDR1 and CDR2 sequences are MGHDK and SYGVNS. With 6 bases removed from V and 4 bases from J, the gap between germline ends came to 6 bases. This CDR3 contains 11 residues. CDR3 DNA sequence: TGTGCCAGCAGCGTGGTCACTGAAGCTTTCTTT. Protein product: CASSVVTEAFF.

The chain has TRBV7-2 and TRBJ1-2, with D perhaps matching TRBD1 (5 bases). The ends were cut back, 1 base at V and 4 bases at J, with 10 bases in the middle. The CDR3 has 14 amino acids. Germline V gene sequence: CDR1 SGHTA, CDR2 FQGNSA. This CDR3 is CASSLEGRAYGYTF. CDR3 coding DNA: TGTGCCAGCAGCTTAGAGGGCAGGGCCTATGGCTACACCTTC.

CDR3 in amino acids: CASSSPDVPGELFF. DNA for the CDR3: TGTGCCAGCAGTTCGCCCGACGTCCCCGGGGAGCTGTTTTTT. The chain links TRBV6-6 to TRBJ2-2; D not certain. This CDR3 is 14 amino acids long. Trimming shortened V by 4 bases and J by 6 bases, and 12 bases separated the two germline ends. Germline V gene sequence: CDR1 MNHNY, CDR2 SVGAGI (reference sequence).

The chain uses TRBV5-8 and TRBJ2-1; a possible D gene is TRBD2 (5 bases). In germline, CDR1 is SGHTS, CDR2 YDEGEE. The ends were cut back, 1 base at V and 1 base at J, with 6 bases in the middle. This CDR3 is 14 amino acids long. This CDR3 is CASSLSGSYNEQFF. The CDR3 nucleotides read TGTGCCAGCAGCTTGAGCGGTTCCTACAATGAGCAGTTCTTC.

V gene TRBV30 combines with J gene TRBJ1-6, with unresolved D. Germline assignment: CDR1 GTSNPN and CDR2 SVGIG (reference sequence). This CDR3 spans 13 amino acids. Trimming cost V 0 bases and J 8 bases, with 8 bases left between them. The chain's CDR3 is CAWSVTGYSPLHF. As DNA, the CDR3 is TGTGCCTGGAGTGTAACGGGATATTCACCCCTCCACTTT.

The chain combines TRBV11-2 with TRBJ1-6; D may be TRBD1 (6 bases). V was pared by 6 bases and J by 8 bases, with 23 bases between. Germline V gene sequence: CDR1 SGHAT, CDR2 FQNNGV. The CDR3 loop spans 17 amino acids. For the CDR3, the DNA is TGTGCCAGCAGTCCCCTATCAGACAGGCAAGGGGATTCACCCCTCCACTTT. This encodes CASSPLSDRQGDSPLHF.

The CDR3 sequence is CASSPLKLADSPLHF. The DNA for the CDR3 is TGTGCCAGCTCACCCCTAAAGTTAGCGGATTCACCCCTCCACTTT. The rearrangement links TRBV18 to TRBJ1-6; no firm D call. Trimming left V 3 bases short and J 8 bases short, with 14 bases between. The CDR3 sequence is 15 residues long. Germline V gene lookup returns CDR1 KGHSH and CDR2 LQKENI.

The DNA of the CDR3 is TGTGCCTGGAGTTCTGGGCTAGGGGGAGGCTATGGCTACACCTTC. Translating gives CAWSSGLGGGYGYTF. V and J are TRBV30 and TRBJ1-2; TRBD1 is a possible D gene (6 bases). Deletions cut 2 bases from V and 4 bases from J, with 17 bases between. The CDR3 length is 15 residues. Looked up from germline, CDR1 is GTSNPN and CDR2 is SVGIG (reference sequence).

The chain links TRBV27 to TRBJ2-3; TRBD1 might be the D (6 bases). This CDR3 has 14 amino acids. Germline-derived CDR1 and CDR2 are MNHEY and SMNVEV (reference sequence). Deletions cut 5 bases from V and 1 base from J, with 10 bases between. CDR3 loop: CASSPQGRTDTQYF. In nucleotides, the CDR3 is TGTGCCAGCAGTCCACAGGGACGCACAGATACGCAGTATTTT.

This clone is a singleton in its sample. The chain links TRBV6-1 to TRBJ1-2; 8 positions agree with TRBD1. This CDR3 has 14 residues. J was trimmed by 6 bases and V by 2 bases; bases with no gene match: 5. CDR1 and CDR2 from the germline V gene are MNHNS and SASEGT. CDR3 sequence: CASSEWQGANGYTF. The CDR3 DNA reads TGTGCCAGCAGTGAATGGCAGGGGGCGAATGGCTACACCTTC.

The gene calls are TRBV7-9 and TRBJ1-1, with D possibly being TRBD1 (6 bases). Germline V gene sequence: CDR1 SEHNR, CDR2 FQNEAQ (reference sequence). CDR3 length equals 15 residues. V gave up 5 bases and J gave up 5 bases, with 18 bases separating them. The CDR3 sequence is CASSLGRGAWTEAFF. The CDR3 nucleotides read TGTGCCAGCAGCCTGGGTCGGGGGGCATGGACTGAAGCTTTCTTT.

This chain links TRBV7-9 with TRBJ1-1; 9 positions match TRBD1. The ends lost 5 bases at V and 11 bases at J; junction bases unmatched: 12. The germline V gene has CDR1 SEHNR and CDR2 FQNEAQ (reference sequence). The CDR3 sequence is 14 residues long. CDR3 coding DNA: TGTGCCAGCAGCGCCCTTACAGGGGGCCTGGGTGCTTTCTTT. It is translated as CASSALTGGLGAFF.

The chain employs TRBV7-8 and TRBJ2-3; 14 bases map to TRBD2. Looked up from germline, CDR1 is SGHVS and CDR2 is FQNEAQ. This CDR3 region has 15 residues. V shed 8 bases and J 8 bases; nucleotides not matched to a gene: 9. CDR3 in DNA: TGTGCCAGCGGGGGGGGACTAGCGGGAGTTGGTACGCAGTATTTT. Its protein is CASGGGLAGVGTQYF.

The chain has TRBV11-2 and TRBJ2-3; 9 positions agree with TRBD2. The germline V gene has CDR1 SGHAT and CDR2 FQNNGV. Unmatched junction bases numbered 8, after V lost 10 bases and J lost 0 bases. This CDR3 comprises 15 residues. The CDR3 DNA sequence: TGTGCCATTGTGAGGCGGGAGGGAAGCACAGATACGCAGTATTTT. Translated, it gives CAIVRREGSTDTQYF.